One sample yielded the 14 T cell receptor beta chains listed below, sequenced in a study of T cell responses to AZD1222 COVID-19 vaccine. Assay used: immunoSEQ multiplex PCR; TCRdb lists only in-frame clones, some missing. This table has 180,000 or so clones, 94% appearing once. The source material was peripheral blood, sampled on day 0 of AZD1222 vaccination. Receptors originate from an adult in good health.

The chain employs TRBV19 and TRBJ1-1, with D unclear. There are 14 residues in the CDR3. The ends were cut back, 4 bases at V and 3 bases at J, with 12 bases in the middle. The germline V gene encodes CDR1 LNHDA and CDR2 SQIVND (reference sequence). The CDR3 protein is CASSTSFGDTEAFF. The DNA for the CDR3 is TGTGCCAGTAGTACTTCATTCGGGGACACTGAAGCTTTCTTT. Drawing the rest from reference TRBV19 and TRBJ1-1, the complete variable domain is DGGITQSPKYLFRKEGQNVTLSCEQNLNHDAMYWYRQDPGQGLRLIYYSQIVNDFQKGDIAEGYSVSREKKESFPLTVTSAQKNPTAFYLCASSTSFGDTEAFFGQGTRLTVV.

This sequence joins TRBV24-1 and TRBJ2-2, with D possibly matching TRBD2 (5 bases). The V end lost 12 bases, the J end lost 4 bases, and 11 bases lay between the germline ends. The CDR3 sequence is 12 residues long. Germline V gene lookup returns CDR1 KGHDR and CDR2 SFDVKD. The CDR3 nucleotides are TGTGCCGCGAGGAGGTCCACCGGGGAGCTGTTTTTT. This gives the protein CAARRSTGELFF.

This clone has only one observation. The chain carries TRBV27 and TRBJ2-7; TRBD1 or TRBD2 may be the D gene (5 bases each). Trimming removed 0 bases from V and 0 bases from J, with 12 bases in between. CDR1 and CDR2 (germline): MNHEY, SMNVEV (reference sequence). The CDR3 totals 16 residues. CDR3: CASSLSGTGSSYEQYF. The CDR3 nucleotides read TGTGCCAGCAGTTTATCGGGGACGGGCAGCTCCTACGAGCAGTACTTC.

V gene TRBV11-2 combines with J gene TRBJ2-5; 15 bases align to TRBD2. Germline values: CDR1 SGHAT, CDR2 FQNNGV. V lost 4 bases to trimming and J lost 1 base; unmatched junction nucleotides: 4. This CDR3 region has 17 residues. The CDR3 nucleotides read TGTGCCAGCAGCTGGGGACTAGCGGGAGGCATCCAAGAGACCCAGTACTTC. Translated, it gives CASSWGLAGGIQETQYF.

The chain is built from TRBV7-3 and TRBJ2-6; D remains unclear. This CDR3 has 14 residues. The V end lost 5 bases, the J end lost 1 base, and 6 bases lay between the germline ends. The germline V gene has CDR1 SGHTA and CDR2 FQGTGA. DNA of the CDR3: TGTGCCAGCAGCCCAAGATCTGGGGCCAACGTCCTGACTTTC. Encoded protein: CASSPRSGANVLTF.

The rearrangement links TRBV3-1 (or the pseudogene TRBV3-2) to TRBJ2-1; 8 nucleotides match TRBD2. V lost 3 bases to trimming and J lost 0 bases; unmatched junction nucleotides: 1. Germline assignment: CDR1 LGHDT and CDR2 YNNKEL (reference sequence). The CDR3 runs to 15 residues. The chain's CDR3 is CASSQSGSSYNEQFF. The CDR3 nucleotides read TGTGCCAGCAGCCAGAGCGGGAGCTCCTACAATGAGCAGTTCTTC.

This clone is a singleton in its sample. J is TRBJ2-1 and V is TRBV19, with D perhaps being TRBD1 or TRBD2 (5 bases each). The CDR3 is 17 amino acids. V gave up 2 bases and J gave up 1 base, with 15 bases separating them. The V gene's germline CDR1 is LNHDA and CDR2 SQIVND (reference sequence). CDR3 in DNA: TGTGCCAGTAGTATACGATCTGGGGGAACGTCCTACAATGAGCAGTTCTTC. Translating gives CASSIRSGGTSYNEQFF. Supplemented by reference TRBV19 and TRBJ2-1, the full variable domain reads DGGITQSPKYLFRKEGQNVTLSCEQNLNHDAMYWYRQDPGQGLRLIYYSQIVNDFQKGDIAEGYSVSREKKESFPLTVTSAQKNPTAFYLCASSIRSGGTSYNEQFFGPGTRLTVL.

The chain recombines TRBV19 with TRBJ2-3, with D tentatively TRBD2 (6 bases). In germline, CDR1 is LNHDA, CDR2 SQIVND (reference sequence). With 7 bases removed from V and 0 bases from J, the gap between germline ends came to 11 bases. The CDR3 is made up of 14 amino acids. DNA for the CDR3: TGTGCCAGTACCTTTGCGGGGAGCACAGATACGCAGTATTTT. This translates into CASTFAGSTDTQYF.

The chain combines TRBV5-8 with TRBJ2-7, with D unresolved. V lost 0 bases, J lost 6 bases, and 16 bases lay in between. CDR3 length: 15 residues. Germline-derived CDR1 and CDR2 are SGHTS and YDEGEE. The CDR3 sequence: CASSLAALGIGEQYF. CDR3 DNA sequence: TGTGCCAGCAGCTTGGCGGCCTTGGGCATAGGCGAGCAGTACTTC.

As to this clone: Other DNA sequences in the same sample also yield this CDR3. CDR3 sequence reads: CASSIYGGQPQHF. DNA for the CDR3: TGTGCCAGTAGTATTTATGGGGGTCAGCCCCAGCATTTT. The chain has TRBV19 and TRBJ1-5; D may be TRBD1 (5 bases). This CDR3 spans 13 amino acids. Trimming stripped 3 bases from V and 6 bases from J, with 9 bases between. Germline CDR1 is LNHDA and CDR2 is SQIVND (reference sequence).

V and J are TRBV25-1 and TRBJ1-4; D is unclear. This CDR3 contains 13 residues. Germline assignment: CDR1 MGHDK and CDR2 SYGVNS. Trimming took off 5 bases at V and 7 bases at J, with 11 bases between the two ends. CDR3: CASSLAGTEKLFF. The DNA for the CDR3 is TGTGCCAGCAGTCTCGCAGGAACTGAAAAACTGTTTTTT.

The chain couples TRBV6-5 to TRBJ1-5; D is undetermined. The length of the CDR3 is 15 residues. V was shortened by 10 bases and J by 3 bases, with 19 bases between the two germline ends. Germline V gives CDR1 MNHEY, CDR2 SVGAGI. The DNA for the CDR3 is TGTGCCATCAAGTCGTCTGCCCAAATCAATCAGCCCCAGCATTTT. Protein product: CAIKSSAQINQPQHF.

This chain uses TRBV13 with TRBJ1-4; tentatively, D is TRBD1 (6 bases). This CDR3 has 17 residues. V shed 5 bases and J shed 7 bases, with 23 bases lying between them. Germline CDR1 PRHDT, CDR2 FYEKMQ (reference sequence). Written as DNA, the CDR3 is TGTGCCAGCAGCGCCCGGACAGCCGGTTCGGGTATTGAAAAACTGTTTTTT. Protein sequence: CASSARTAGSGIEKLFF.

This chain uses TRBV18 with TRBJ2-7, with 8 positions matching TRBD2. The J segment lost 4 bases and the V segment lost 3 bases, leaving 11 bases of the junction unmatched. Germline CDR1 is KGHSH and CDR2 is LQKENI. The CDR3 totals 16 residues. CDR3 in DNA: TGTGCCAGCTCACCTATGGGGAGCGGGAGCTGGTACGAGCAGTACTTC. Translating gives CASSPMGSGSWYEQYF.